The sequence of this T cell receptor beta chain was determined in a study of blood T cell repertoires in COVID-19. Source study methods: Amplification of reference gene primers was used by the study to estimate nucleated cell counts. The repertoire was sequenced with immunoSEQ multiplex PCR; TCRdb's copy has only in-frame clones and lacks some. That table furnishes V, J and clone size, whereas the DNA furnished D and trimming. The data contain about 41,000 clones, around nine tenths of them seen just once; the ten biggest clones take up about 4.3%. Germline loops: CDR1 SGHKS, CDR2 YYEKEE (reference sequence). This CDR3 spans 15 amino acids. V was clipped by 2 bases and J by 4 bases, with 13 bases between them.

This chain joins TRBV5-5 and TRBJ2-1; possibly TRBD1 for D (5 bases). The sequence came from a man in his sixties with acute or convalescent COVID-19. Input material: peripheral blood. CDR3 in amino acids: CASSFSGQGYNEQFF. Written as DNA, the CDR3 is TGTGCCAGCAGCTTCTCCGGACAAGGGTACAATGAGCAGTTCTTC.